The following is a TCR beta chain sequence with its context. A single count supports this clone. Its antigen is currently not known. The sample holds no much larger clone one base away, and base qualities are not on file. The data belong to a study of blood T cell repertoires in COVID-19 (dated by TCRdb to the early 2020s). Looking at the study overall: Collaborator samples came from the United States, Italy and Spain and covered acute and convalescent phases of COVID-19. The prospective study material was composed of cDNA or gDNA derived from T cells, B-cell-depleted T cells, or PBMCs. The dataset comprised deeply sampled blood TCRbeta repertoires from subjects exposed to, actively infected with, or recovered from COVID-19. The repertoires were released in a freely available public database meant as a resource for research on the immune response to SARS-CoV-2. Samples came from the ongoing ImmuneRACE study (first 160 participants) plus 1,254 subjects from 6 global collaborators. Nearly every sample came with metadata listing a de-identified subject ID, COVID-19 status, age in years and sex. Where available, HLA class I and class II types were taken from metadata supplied by the sample provider and were not determined by assay-based typing. What the authors observed across the whole study: The amount of clinical and demographic metadata varied by source and participant and was provided uncurated.

The collaborating institutions used their own protocols to collect whole blood in K2EDTA tubes. Collaborator samples were shipped for TCRbeta analysis as frozen whole blood, isolated PBMCs, or DNA extracted from either sample type. The immunoSEQ Assay, a bias-controlled multiplex PCR, was used to amplify TCRbeta CDR3 regions from genomic DNA. The paper's data handling went like this. The number of nucleated cells in each sample was estimated by amplification of reference gene primers within the assay. To quantify the absolute abundance of each unique TCRbeta CDR3 rearrangement, sequence reads were collapsed and filtered. For each sample, productive Simpson clonality was calculated by taking the square root of Simpson's diversity index across productive rearrangements. TCRdb provides this immuneACCESS table in a form limited to in-frame rearrangements. Some clones are lacking; in checked studies, under half of them reflect an unresolved V gene, and why the rest are absent is not known. For V, J and clone size, that table is used; D and trimming come from the DNA. The sample yields approximately 150,000 clones; approximately 87% were counted once. 8.6% of the sample is held by the ten biggest clonotypes.

The germline V and J ends show losses of 6 bases and 1 base respectively, and no gene match explains 8 bases of the junction. The germline V gene encodes CDR1 SQVTM and CDR2 ANQGSEA. The cysteine opens and the phenylalanine closes a CDR3 of 17 amino acids. Only the CDR3 portion is preserved as DNA: 51 bases, with reading frame beginning at the first base. The V and J genes are TRBV29-1 and TRBJ2-3; the junction holds 15 bases that match TRBD2. The TCR comes from a woman aged 50 to 60 with active or convalescent COVID-19. Sequenced material: peripheral blood. The bases read TGCAGCGTGCGTGGGACTAGCGGGAGGAGGGGCACAGATACGCAGTATTTT. It is translated as CSVRGTSGRRGTDTQYF.